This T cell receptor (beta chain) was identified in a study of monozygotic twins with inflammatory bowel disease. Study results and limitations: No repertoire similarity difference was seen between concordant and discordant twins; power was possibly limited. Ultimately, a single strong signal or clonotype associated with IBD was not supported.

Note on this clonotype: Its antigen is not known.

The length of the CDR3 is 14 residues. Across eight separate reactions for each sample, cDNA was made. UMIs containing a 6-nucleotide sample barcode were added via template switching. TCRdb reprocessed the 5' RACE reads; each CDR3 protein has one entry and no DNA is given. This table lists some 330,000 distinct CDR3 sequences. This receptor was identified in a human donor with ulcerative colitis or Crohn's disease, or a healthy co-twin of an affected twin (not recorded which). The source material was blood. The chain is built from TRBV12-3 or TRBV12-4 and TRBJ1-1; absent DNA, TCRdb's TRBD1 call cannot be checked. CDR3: CASSFGTGITEAFF.